The 15 T cell receptor beta chains in this list originate from one sample, sequenced in a study of blood T cell repertoires in COVID-19. Generated by immunoSEQ multiplex PCR, the TCRdb table keeps only in-frame clones and is missing some. Seen here are 150,000 to 180,000 clones, approximately 91% observed once, and the top ten hold about 2.5%. The sequencing input was peripheral blood. The receptors were sampled from a woman aged 70-85 years with acute or convalescent COVID-19.

As regards this clone: The junction does not match germline at one end; this may be a read error. This chain links TRBV7-7 with TRBJ2-3; 7 bases fit TRBD2. The CDR3 runs 13 residues. CDR1 SSHAT and CDR2 FNYEAQ come from the germline V gene (reference sequence). The chain's CDR3 is CASSLTSADTQYF. The CDR3 nucleotides read TGTGCTAGCAGCCTAACTAGCGCAGATACGCAGTATTTT.

In its sample, this clone was seen once. The V call is TRBV9, the J call TRBJ2-2; possibly TRBD1 for D (6 bases). The CDR3 is 16 amino acids. CDR1 is SGDLS, CDR2 YYNGEE, per germline. Between the trimmed V and J ends, which lost 4 bases and 5 bases, there was a span of 18 bases. For the CDR3, the DNA is TGTGCCAGCAGCATACGACAGGCTTCGGGAACCGGGGAGCTGTTTTTT. Translated: CASSIRQASGTGELFF.

The chain recombines TRBV18 with TRBJ1-4; 9 bases match TRBD1. Germline trimming cut 6 bases from V and 8 bases from J; bases unmatched to any gene: 4. In germline, CDR1 is KGHSH, CDR2 LQKENI. CDR3 length equals 13 residues. This CDR3 reads CASSPDRGEKLFF. The CDR3 nucleotides are TGTGCCAGCTCCCCCGACAGGGGGGAAAAACTGTTTTTT.

This sequence joins TRBV27 and TRBJ1-4; TRBD1 is a possible D gene (6 bases). The V end lost 2 bases, the J end lost 12 bases, and 22 bases lay between the germline ends. The CDR3 loop spans 16 amino acids. Germline V CDR1 and CDR2: MNHEY, SMNVEV (reference sequence). The CDR3, as DNA: TGTGCCAGCAGTTTAGGGCGACAGGCGACCGCCCGACAACTGTTTTTT. This gives the protein CASSLGRQATARQLFF.

V is TRBV10-3 and J is TRBJ1-1; D gene unclear. Germline CDR1 ENHRY, CDR2 SYGVKD. The CDR3 contains 14 residues. V shed 3 bases and J shed 1 base, with 9 bases lying between them. The DNA of the CDR3 is TGTGCCATCAGTGACGGGTCAAAGAACACTGAAGCTTTCTTT. It yields the protein CAISDGSKNTEAFF.

Worth noting for this clone: Other DNA sequences from this sample encode an identical CDR3 as well. The V call is TRBV5-1, the J call TRBJ2-2, with 7 bases that match TRBD1. Trimming took 2 bases from V and 0 from J; bases not matched to a gene: 1. The CDR3 is 15 amino acids. The germline CDR1 and CDR2 sequences are SGHRS and YFSETQ. This CDR3 reads CASSLGTANTGELFF. The DNA for the CDR3 is TGCGCCAGCAGCTTAGGGACAGCGAACACCGGGGAGCTGTTTTTT.

The rearrangement joins TRBV5-1 to TRBJ2-2; 7 bases align to TRBD2. Germline CDR1 and CDR2: SGHRS and YFSETQ. With V trimmed by 3 bases and J by 6 bases, 11 bases remained unmatched. The CDR3 contains 16 residues. Here the CDR3 reads CASSSGDRRGAGELFF. The DNA of the CDR3 is TGCGCCAGCAGCTCCGGAGACCGCCGGGGGGCCGGGGAGCTGTTTTTT.

The chain is built from TRBV29-1 and TRBJ1-6; 10 nucleotides align to TRBD1. Germline V gene sequence: CDR1 SQVTM, CDR2 ANQGSEA. The CDR3 consists of 14 residues. The ends lost 7 bases at V and 7 bases at J; junction bases unmatched: 7. For the CDR3, the DNA is TGCAGCGCCCGGACAGGGGGGGGAAATTCACCCCTCCACTTT. Amino acid sequence: CSARTGGGNSPLHF.

The chain has TRBV2 and TRBJ2-2, with D possibly being TRBD1 (6 bases). Trimming cost V 7 bases and J 3 bases, with 15 bases left between them. Germline CDR1 reads SNHLY; CDR2 reads FYNNEI. CDR3 length equals 15 residues. CDR3 bases: TGTGCCAGCAACCTTCAAGGACAGTACACCGGGGAGCTGTTTTTT. Its translation is CASNLQGQYTGELFF.

The rearrangement uses TRBV4-3 and TRBJ1-5; D call uncertain. Germline V gene sequence: CDR1 LGHNA, CDR2 YSLEER. V lost 4 bases and J lost 6, with 10 bases in between. CDR3 length: 13 residues. The CDR3 protein is CASSRELRQPQHF. In DNA form, the CDR3 reads TGCGCCAGCAGCCGCGAGTTGCGTCAGCCCCAGCATTTT.

This chain joins TRBV28 and TRBJ1-1, with a possible D match to TRBD1 (5 bases). CDR1 is MDHEN, CDR2 SYDVKM, per germline. The CDR3 runs 12 residues. With 7 bases removed from V and 5 bases from J, the gap between germline ends came to 11 bases. CDR3 DNA sequence: TGTGCCAGCATTTTCGGGGGTACTGAAGCTTTCTTT. Translating it yields CASIFGGTEAFF.

This chain joins TRBV30 and TRBJ1-3; 7 positions match TRBD1. Unmatched junction bases numbered 3, after V lost 2 bases and J lost 2 bases. CDR1 and CDR2 from the germline V gene are GTSNPN and SVGIG (reference sequence). The CDR3 sequence is 14 residues long. The DNA for the CDR3 is TGTGCCTGGAGTTACGGACAGGCTGGAAACACCATATATTTT. It codes for CAWSYGQAGNTIYF.

The chain recombines TRBV2 with TRBJ2-5; D ambiguous. This CDR3 is 14 amino acids long. V was pared by 3 bases and J by 5 bases, with 13 bases between. The V gene's germline CDR1 is SNHLY and CDR2 FYNNEI. CDR3 bases: TGTGCCAGCAGTGATCTAGTTGGATTGGAGACCCAGTACTTC. Translating gives CASSDLVGLETQYF.

V gene TRBV6-5 combines with J gene TRBJ1-3; D is unclear. Germline CDR1 reads MNHEY; CDR2 reads SVGAGI. This CDR3 region has 14 residues. Trimming cost V 7 bases and J 1 base, with 11 bases left between them. DNA for the CDR3: TGTGCCAGCACCCGCGAGGGTTCTGGAAACACCATATATTTT. Residues: CASTREGSGNTIYF.

The table lists this clone with a few counts. V is TRBV6-6 and J is TRBJ1-2; 8 nucleotides agree with TRBD1. Germline V gives CDR1 MNHNY, CDR2 SVGAGI (reference sequence). V trimming: 8 bases; J trimming: 5 bases; junction bases outside the gene matches: 10. This CDR3 region has 14 residues. This CDR3 reads CASLQGGKTYGYTF. CDR3 sequence (DNA): TGTGCCAGCCTACAGGGGGGGAAGACATATGGCTACACCTTC.